The T cell receptor (beta chain) under discussion was sequenced for a study of CD8+CD57+ T cells in acquired aplastic anemia. Genomic DNA, the template, was used for profiling of the TCR beta VDJ and CDR3. TCRdb reprocessed the reads via MiXCR and lists one record per CDR3 protein. The sample has 65,000 or so distinct CDR3 sequences; roughly 54% are singletons. This CDR3 has 15 residues. V lost 10 bases to trimming and J lost 3 bases, with 22 bases between them. The V gene's germline CDR1 is MGHDK and CDR2 SYGVNS. This clonotype was counted between two and nine times. This sequence originates from a human donor in good health, serving as a control. The chain links TRBV25-1 to TRBJ2-7; D tentatively fits TRBD1 or TRBD2 (5 bases each). Material: sorted CD4+, CD8+, or CD8+CD57+ T cells (not recorded which) from PBMCs. The CDR3 sequence is CAKSGPGPILYEQYF. The CDR3 DNA reads as TGTGCCAAGAGTGGTCCGGGACCTATACTCTACGAGCAGTACTTC.